This T cell receptor (beta chain) comes out of a study of CD8 T cells in acute hepatitis C reinfection. As for the study in general: TCRbeta of HCV NS3-1073-specific CD8+ T cells was profiled. Study-level points and caveats: A V04-02/J02-02 clonotype was among approximately 13 public ones, independent of outcome. No group differed significantly in the high NS3-1073 repertoire diversity.

The time point denotes: naive CD8 control sorted from an acute-time-point sample. Turning to this clone: Its matching antigen is unknown.

Only in-frame clones appear in the TCRdb table, and some are missing; sequencing was by immunoSEQ multiplex PCR. The profile shows tens of thousands of clones, 75% to 90% of them singletons. The sequence was obtained from a woman aged 18-29 years who spontaneously cleared hepatitis C infection. Sequencing used naive CD8+ T cells from PBMCs.

CDR3 sequence reads: CASSPPGTGISEQYF. The CDR3 DNA sequence: TGTGCCAGCAGCCCCCCCGGGACAGGGATCTCCGAGCAGTACTTC. The rearrangement uses TRBV13 and TRBJ2-7; 9 bases align to TRBD1. This CDR3 has 15 amino acids. From germline, CDR1 is PRHDT and CDR2 FYEKMQ (reference sequence). After removal of 5 bases from V and 6 bases from J, the junction contained 11 bases not matched to a gene.